The source of this T cell receptor (beta chain) is a study of naive and memory T cell subsets. This clonotype was detected a few times. Ligated cDNA underwent four rounds of PCR with nested alpha and beta constant region primers and SP2. One entry per CDR3 protein results from TCRdb running MiXCR on the UMI-ligation and nested PCR reads. The sample has around 37,000 distinct CDR3 sequences, 11% seen once. The CDR3 has 13 amino acids. Germline CDR1 is MGHDK and CDR2 is SYGVNS. Trimming stripped 1 base from V and 2 bases from J, with 6 bases between. Treatment given: skin biopsy from PPD injection site in Mantoux-positive individual. TCR cDNA received a 3' ligated oligonucleotide that carried a UMI. Tuberculin skin test biopsies were taken where PPD was injected in Mantoux-positive people. Cells were not sorted; total RNA input targeted 1 to 1000 ng.

The sample in question was skin, obtained from a tuberculin skin test site. The rearrangement links TRBV25-1 to TRBJ2-7, with D possibly called TRBD1 or TRBD2 (5 bases each). This TCR was recovered from an adult in good health. The CDR3 DNA reads TGTGCCAGCAGTGAATGGGACGCCTACGAGCAGTACTTC. Protein product: CASSEWDAYEQYF.